These 15 T cell receptor beta chains were all obtained from the same sample, sequenced in a study of cytomegalovirus exposure and HLA in healthy donors. The primer mix had 60 Vbeta and 13 Jbeta primers. Profiled with immunoSEQ multiplex PCR; TCRdb holds only in-frame clones, not every one. Of 160,000 or so clones in the sample, around 83% are singletons; the top ten hold under 8%. Sample: PBMCs. These receptor sequences come from a man in his fifties in good health and CMV-seropositive.

The rearrangement links TRBV6-5 to TRBJ2-1; tentatively, D is TRBD2 (6 bases). Germline V lookup: CDR1 MNHEY, CDR2 SVGAGI. Deletions cut 5 bases from V and 9 bases from J, with 17 bases between. CDR3 length: 14 amino acids. The CDR3 is CASSRGTTGSEQFF. The CDR3 DNA sequence: TGTGCCAGCAGTCGGGGAACAACCGGGAGTGAGCAGTTCTTC.

The chain uses TRBV5-1 and TRBJ1-1, with 8 bases fitting TRBD1. Germline V CDR1 and CDR2: SGHRS, YFSETQ. The CDR3 totals 16 residues. After removal of 3 bases from V and 1 base from J, the junction contained 8 bases not matched to a gene. Written as DNA, the CDR3 is TGCGCCAGCAGCTCCTCGGGGGACAGGAGGAACACTGAAGCTTTCTTT. It is translated as CASSSSGDRRNTEAFF.

This sequence joins TRBV7-3 and TRBJ2-3, with unresolved D. The CDR3 is made up of 15 amino acids. V lost 2 bases and J lost 1, with 10 bases in between. The germline V gene has CDR1 SGHTA and CDR2 FQGTGA. The CDR3 nucleotides are TGTGCCAGCAGCTTACTGGCAGTTCGCACAGATACGCAGTATTTT. Amino acids: CASSLLAVRTDTQYF.

This sequence joins TRBV6-1 and TRBJ1-2, with D hard to call. Trimming took 6 bases from V and 3 from J, leaving 11 bases between them. Germline CDR1 and CDR2: MNHNS and SASEGT. This CDR3 contains 13 residues. CDR3 nucleotide sequence: TGTGCCAGCAGCCTAGCGCCCTACTATGGCTACACCTTC. Translated, it gives CASSLAPYYGYTF.

The V and J genes are TRBV30 and TRBJ1-5; the D is unclear. From germline, CDR1 is GTSNPN and CDR2 SVGIG (reference sequence). Trimming cost V 3 bases and J 2 bases, with 17 bases left between them. This CDR3 contains 16 residues. The CDR3 nucleotides are TGTGCCTGGAGCCCACTAGGACGAGGAGGCAATCAGCCCCAGCATTTT. This sequence encodes CAWSPLGRGGNQPQHF. The whole variable domain, filled in from reference TRBV30 and TRBJ1-5, reads SQTIHQWPATLVQPVGSPLSLECTVEGTSNPNLYWYRQAAGRGLQLLFYSVGIGQISSEVPQNLSASRPQDRQFILSSKKLLLSDSGFYLCAWSPLGRGGNQPQHFGDGTRLSIL.

V and J are TRBV5-1 and TRBJ2-1; tentatively, D is TRBD1 (6 bases). Trimming shortened V by 4 bases and J by 5 bases, and 16 bases separated the two germline ends. This CDR3 is 15 amino acids long. Germline lookup yields CDR1 SGHRS and CDR2 YFSETQ. The CDR3 region is CASSPEGVRHNEQFF. In DNA form, the CDR3 reads TGCGCCAGCAGCCCAGAGGGGGTGCGACACAATGAGCAGTTCTTC. The variable domain in full, with the rest retrieved from reference TRBV5-1 and TRBJ2-1, is KAGVTQTPRYLIKTRGQQVTLSCSPISGHRSVSWYQQTPGQGLQFLFEYFSETQRNKGNFPGRFSGRQFSNSRSEMNVSTLELGDSALYLCASSPEGVRHNEQFFGPGTRLTVL.

The chain combines TRBV2 with TRBJ1-1, with a possible D match to TRBD1 (6 bases). CDR3 size: 14 residues. CDR1 is SNHLY and CDR2 is FYNNEI in the germline V gene. Trimming cost V 8 bases and J 4 bases, with 17 bases left between them. CDR3 loop: CASGGGGTATEAFF. Here the CDR3 DNA reads TGTGCCAGCGGGGGAGGGGGAACAGCCACTGAAGCTTTCTTT.

The V call is TRBV23-1, the J call TRBJ2-7, with D tentatively TRBD1 (5 bases). TRBV23-1 is placed among ORFs of uncertain function. The CDR3 is made up of 16 amino acids. V lost 3 bases and J lost 1, with 16 bases in between. CDR3: CASSQPDIGPSYEQYV. The DNA for the CDR3 is TGCGCCAGCAGTCAGCCGGACATCGGACCTTCCTACGAGCAGTACGTC.

This chain links TRBV6-6 with TRBJ2-2; 7 nucleotides line up with TRBD2. Germline loops: CDR1 MNHNY, CDR2 SVGAGI (reference sequence). The CDR3 is 16 amino acids. Losses at the gene ends were 8 bases for V and 4 bases for J; bases not matched to a gene: 13. CDR3 DNA sequence: TGTGCCAGCGGAGACGGCGGGGGATTCTCCACCGGGGAGCTGTTTTTT. As protein: CASGDGGGFSTGELFF.

This chain links TRBV11-2 with TRBJ2-1; TRBD1 agrees at 7 bases. Per the germline V gene, CDR1 is SGHAT and CDR2 is FQNNGV. The CDR3 contains 13 residues. J lost 15 bases, V lost 1 base, and 9 bases had no gene match. The chain's CDR3 is CASSLGADRRRFF. The DNA of the CDR3 is TGTGCCAGCAGCTTAGGTGCGGACAGGCGGAGGTTCTTC.

The CDR3 here is CASRGLAGVNEQFF. The CDR3, as DNA: TGTGCCAGTAGAGGACTAGCGGGAGTCAATGAGCAGTTCTTC. The chain joins TRBV19 to TRBJ2-1; 13 bases agree with TRBD2. Germline CDR1 LNHDA, CDR2 SQIVND (reference sequence). The CDR3 contains 14 residues. V gave up 6 bases and J gave up 6 bases; unmatched junction bases: 2.

The chain is built from TRBV7-9 and TRBJ1-3; TRBD1 matches 9 bases. The germline CDR1 and CDR2 sequences are SEHNR and FQNEAQ (reference sequence). After removal of 5 bases from V and 2 bases from J, the junction contained 10 bases not matched to a gene. The CDR3 is 17 residues long. In DNA form, the CDR3 reads TGTGCCAGCAGCCCGGGACAGGGATACGGTACTGGAAACACCATATATTTT. Amino acids: CASSPGQGYGTGNTIYF. Complete variable domain (other parts from reference TRBV7-9 and TRBJ1-3): DTGVSQNPRHKITKRGQNVTFRCDPISEHNRLYWYRQTLGQGPEFLTYFQNEAQLEKSRLLSDRFSAERPKGSFSTLEIQRTEQGDSAMYLCASSPGQGYGTGNTIYFGEGSWLTVV.

This clone occurred once. The genes are TRBV5-8 and TRBJ2-7, with D possibly TRBD1 on 5 matching bases. This CDR3 region has 15 residues. V was pared by 5 bases and J by 4 bases, with 19 bases between. The V gene's germline CDR1 is SGHTS and CDR2 YDEGEE. CDR3 coding DNA: TGTGCCAGCAGTTTCGGGCAGGGTAAATCATACGAGCAGTACGTC. Protein: CASSFGQGKSYEQYV.

The chain joins TRBV21-1 to TRBJ2-5; the table's D call TRBD1 went unverified against the DNA. TRBV21-1 is a pseudogene. The CDR3 length is 17 residues. For the CDR3, the DNA is TGTGCCAGCAGCAAAGACGAATCGGGACACCCTGGGGAGACCCAGTACTTC. Protein: CASSKDESGHPGETQYF.

The CDR3 spells CASSHTGTQNTGELFF. CDR3 nucleotide sequence: TGCGCCAGCAGTCACACCGGGACACAAAACACCGGGGAGCTGTTTTTT. The rearrangement joins TRBV23-1 to TRBJ2-2, with D perhaps TRBD1 (6 bases). TRBV23-1 is identified as an open reading frame with a role that is uncertain. The CDR3 consists of 16 residues. V was clipped by 3 bases and J by 2 bases, with 13 bases between them.